This TCR beta chain was recorded in a study of shared clonotypes between healthy human individuals. The overall study: The plates for each donor numbered three CD4 naive, three CD4 memory, two CD8 naive and one CD8 memory.

Study results and limitations: Naive CD4 clonotypes overlapped across a few donors at around 4.7%.

On this clone: What it recognizes is unknown.

For every subset, genomic DNA was evenly distributed across several immunoSEQ plates. Assay: immunoSEQ multiplex PCR; the TCRdb copy retains only in-frame clones and omits some. In the table there are 2,100,000 or so clones, around 95% of which are singletons. Sequencing used naive CD4+ T cells sorted from blood. Subset given: CD45RA+ positively selected. The TCR comes from a man between 18 and 35 years old in good health.

The CDR3 DNA sequence: TGTGCCAGCAGTTACGCGGGGGGAGAGACCCAGTACTTC. Translation gives CASSYAGGETQYF. The chain uses TRBV6-5 and TRBJ2-5; the match to TRBD2 covers 8 bases. From germline, CDR1 is MNHEY and CDR2 SVGAGI. The CDR3 totals 13 residues. V was clipped by 2 bases and J by 4 bases; unmatched bases: 0.